This entry lists 24 T cell receptor beta chains sequenced from one sample in a study of long-term antiretroviral therapy in people with HIV. The authors ran the immunoSEQ assay, v3.0, at survey level. Sequencing was performed with immunoSEQ multiplex PCR; in TCRdb, only in-frame clones are kept and a portion is missing. The sample lists some 26,000 clones; about 80% were seen once. The sequencing used unsorted PBMCs, collected 1.1 years before starting antiretroviral therapy. The receptor set was obtained from a woman aged 35 to 49 with HIV.

This chain joins TRBV2 and TRBJ1-2, with a weak D call TRBD1 (5 bases). This CDR3 spans 16 amino acids. The V end was cut by 0 bases, the J end by 0 bases, with 11 bases between. Germline values: CDR1 SNHLY, CDR2 FYNNEI. CDR3 DNA sequence: TGTGCCAGCAGTGAAGCGTCCAGGGTCCCTAACTATGGCTACACCTTC. Its translation: CASSEASRVPNYGYTF.

V gene TRBV19 combines with J gene TRBJ1-1; D remains ambiguous. V was trimmed by 2 bases and J by 3 bases, leaving 4 bases between them. CDR1 and CDR2 from the germline V gene are LNHDA and SQIVND (reference sequence). CDR3 length: 12 amino acids. DNA of the CDR3: TGTGCCAGTAGTATAAGGGACACTGAAGCTTTCTTT. Translating gives CASSIRDTEAFF.

This clone has just one count. The rearrangement joins TRBV12-5 to TRBJ2-5; maybe TRBD1 (5 bases). The CDR3 totals 13 residues. Trimming pared 1 base from V and 5 bases from J, leaving 8 bases between. Germline CDR1 is LGHNT and CDR2 is FRNRAP. CDR3 in DNA: TGTGCTAGTGGTTTGGGGGGCTGGGAGACCCAGTACTTC. Its protein is CASGLGGWETQYF.

The chain has TRBV13 and TRBJ2-2; 7 bases map to TRBD1. The CDR3 runs to 14 residues. CDR1 is PRHDT and CDR2 is FYEKMQ in the germline V gene (reference sequence). After removal of 3 bases from V and 7 bases from J, the junction contained 5 bases not matched to a gene. This CDR3 reads CASSLTGQNGELFF. CDR3 nucleotide sequence: TGTGCCAGCAGCTTGACAGGGCAAAACGGGGAGCTGTTTTTT. Full variable domain (missing parts from reference TRBV13 and TRBJ2-2): AAGVIQSPRHLIKEKRETATLKCYPIPRHDTVYWYQQGPGQDPQFLISFYEKMQSDKGSIPDRFSAQQFSDYHSELNMSSLELGDSALYFCASSLTGQNGELFFGEGSRLTVL.

The chain has TRBV18 and TRBJ2-7; 8 bases match TRBD2. V shed 4 bases and J 0 bases; nucleotides not matched to a gene: 5. The germline V gene has CDR1 KGHSH and CDR2 LQKENI. This CDR3 region has 15 residues. CDR3 sequence reads: CASSLSGGSSYEQYF. DNA of the CDR3: TGTGCCAGCTCACTCAGCGGGGGAAGCTCCTACGAGCAGTACTTC.

The gene calls are TRBV7-9 and TRBJ2-3, with 7 bases aligning to TRBD1. The CDR3 is 13 residues long. J gave up 5 bases and V 1 base, and 0 bases lay outside the gene matches. Germline values: CDR1 SEHNR, CDR2 FQNEAQ (reference sequence). The CDR3 sequence: CASSLGTGDTQYF. The CDR3 coding sequence is TGTGCCAGCAGCTTAGGGACAGGAGATACGCAGTATTTT.

V is TRBV2 and J is TRBJ2-6; 13 positions match TRBD2. V gave up 7 bases and J gave up 0 bases; unmatched junction bases: 6. Germline CDR1 is SNHLY and CDR2 is FYNNEI. There are 18 residues in the CDR3. In DNA form, the CDR3 reads TGTGCCAGCACTGGACTAGCGGGGGTGAGCTCTGGGGCCAACGTCCTGACTTTC. Its translation is CASTGLAGVSSGANVLTF.

V is TRBV7-6 and J is TRBJ2-3; D gene unclear. CDR1 is SGHVS, CDR2 FNYEAQ, per germline. There are 13 residues in the CDR3. Trimming took 2 bases from V and 2 from J, leaving 5 bases between them. The DNA of the CDR3 is TGTGCCAGCAGCTTATTCGACACAGATACGCAGTATTTT. Residues: CASSLFDTDTQYF.

J is TRBJ2-7 and V is TRBV6-1, with 9 bases identical to TRBD1. The CDR3 sequence is 15 residues long. V dropped 2 bases and J dropped 4; count of bases not matched to a gene: 6. In germline, CDR1 is MNHNS, CDR2 SASEGT. CDR3 DNA sequence: TGTGCCAGCAGTGAAAGGGACAGGGTATGGTACGAGCAGTACTTC. It encodes CASSERDRVWYEQYF.

This clone was observed once. The V call is TRBV9, the J call TRBJ1-2, with TRBD1 identical over 9 bases. V lost 3 bases, J lost 6 bases, and 6 bases stayed unmatched. The length of the CDR3 is 14 residues. The V gene's germline CDR1 is SGDLS and CDR2 YYNGEE. The CDR3 coding sequence is TGTGCCAGCAGCGAACAGGGGGCGGCGAATGGCTACACCTTC. Its translation is CASSEQGAANGYTF. Drawing the rest from reference TRBV9 and TRBJ1-2, the complete variable domain is DSGVTQTPKHLITATGQRVTLRCSPRSGDLSVYWYQQSLDQGLQFLIQYYNGEERAKGNILERFSAQQFPDLHSELNLSSLELGDSALYFCASSEQGAANGYTFGSGTRLTVV.

The V gene is TRBV6-6, the J gene TRBJ2-2, with D uncertain. The CDR3 contains 15 residues. V lost 0 bases, J lost 2 bases, and 7 bases lay in between. The germline gives CDR1 MNHNY, CDR2 SVGAGI (reference sequence). The CDR3 loop reads CASSYSWKNTGELFF. As DNA, the CDR3 is TGTGCCAGCAGTTACTCGTGGAAAAACACCGGGGAGCTGTTTTTT.

The chain uses TRBV29-1 and TRBJ2-7, with no clear D. The CDR3 covers 11 residues. Deletions cut 3 bases from V and 1 base from J, with 4 bases between. Germline V gene lookup returns CDR1 SQVTM and CDR2 ANQGSEA. The CDR3 reads CSVDSSYEQYF. In DNA, the CDR3 is TGCAGCGTTGACAGTTCCTACGAGCAGTACTTC.

This clone was counted a single time. J is TRBJ1-5 and V is TRBV27; 7 positions agree with TRBD1. The germline CDR1 and CDR2 sequences are MNHEY and SMNVEV (reference sequence). This CDR3 is built from 16 residues. With V trimmed by 5 bases and J by 3 bases, 10 bases remained unmatched. The CDR3 here is CASSRDPTGTNQPQHF. The CDR3 coding sequence is TGTGCCAGCAGTCGAGACCCGACAGGGACCAATCAGCCCCAGCATTTT.

The V and J genes are TRBV7-9 and TRBJ2-1; 7 bases map to TRBD2. The length of the CDR3 is 14 residues. V lost 5 bases to trimming and J lost 9 bases; unmatched junction nucleotides: 10. Germline values: CDR1 SEHNR, CDR2 FQNEAQ (reference sequence). The CDR3 DNA reads as TGTGCCAGCAGCCTCGGACTAGTGGGACGTGAGCAGTTCTTC. It codes for CASSLGLVGREQFF.

The chain uses TRBV7-9 and TRBJ1-2; no firm D call. The germline gives CDR1 SEHNR, CDR2 FQNEAQ (reference sequence). Trimming took off 1 base at V and 4 bases at J, with 10 bases between the two ends. CDR3 size: 14 residues. The CDR3: CASSLVVDFYGYTF. Here the CDR3 DNA reads TGTGCCAGCAGCTTAGTTGTGGATTTCTATGGCTACACCTTC.

This clone has just a few counts. The V and J genes are TRBV5-1 and TRBJ1-1; TRBD1 matches at 7 bases. Trimming cost V 4 bases and J 4 bases; bases outside gene matches: 10. Germline assignment: CDR1 SGHRS and CDR2 YFSETQ. The CDR3 is 15 amino acids. The chain's CDR3 is CASSALQGLPTEAFF. The CDR3 nucleotides are TGCGCCAGCAGCGCCTTACAGGGGCTACCCACTGAAGCTTTCTTT.

The rearrangement joins TRBV29-1 to TRBJ1-1; D perhaps matches TRBD1 (5 bases). Germline-derived CDR1 and CDR2 are SQVTM and ANQGSEA. The CDR3 is 14 residues long. Trimming removed 1 base from V and 2 bases from J, with 11 bases in between. The CDR3 region has the DNA TGCAGCGTTGAAGGGGGGATGGGCAACACTGAAGCTTTCTTT. Its protein is CSVEGGMGNTEAFF.

A single count supports this clone. This sequence joins TRBV7-2 and TRBJ1-4, with 9 bases lining up with TRBD1. This CDR3 is 13 amino acids long. The germline CDR1 and CDR2 sequences are SGHTA and FQGNSA. Germline trimming cut 5 bases from V and 10 bases from J; bases unmatched to any gene: 5. The CDR3, as DNA: TGTGCCAGCAGCCGGGACAGGGAGGTAAAACTGTTTTTT. Its translation: CASSRDREVKLFF.

The chain links TRBV9 to TRBJ2-2; 7 bases match TRBD2. The CDR3 runs to 16 residues. V was pared by 0 bases and J by 1 base, with 3 bases of the junction left unmatched. Germline assignment: CDR1 SGDLS and CDR2 YYNGEE. Here the CDR3 reads CASSVGASGNTGELFF. The DNA for the CDR3 is TGTGCCAGCAGCGTAGGGGCTAGCGGGAACACCGGGGAGCTGTTTTTT.

V is TRBV7-8 and J is TRBJ2-7; D is possibly TRBD1 or TRBD2 (6 bases each). The ends were cut back, 0 bases at V and 2 bases at J, with 11 bases in the middle. Looked up from germline, CDR1 is SGHVS and CDR2 is FQNEAQ. The CDR3 covers 15 residues. CDR3 DNA: TGTGCCAGCAGCTTAGCGGAGGGACAACCCTACGAGCAGTACTTC. It specifies CASSLAEGQPYEQYF.

This clone was seen more than once but under ten times. This rearrangement joins TRBV9 to TRBJ2-7; D perhaps matches TRBD2 (7 bases). Trimming left V 3 bases short and J 6 bases short, with 19 bases between. The CDR3 has 15 amino acids. Germline-derived CDR1 and CDR2 are SGDLS and YYNGEE. The CDR3 sequence: CASSARGAGTAEQYF. The CDR3 DNA reads TGTGCCAGCAGCGCCCGGGGGGCAGGGACCGCCGAGCAGTACTTC.

This sequence joins TRBV29-1 and TRBJ2-1; TRBD2 matches 8 bases. The V and J ends lost 6 bases and 5 bases, in that order; junction bases with no gene match: 9. Germline lookup yields CDR1 SQVTM and CDR2 ANQGSEA. This CDR3 has 14 amino acids. The CDR3 is CSVGSGGVDNEQFF. Here the CDR3 DNA reads TGCAGCGTGGGATCGGGGGGGGTTGACAATGAGCAGTTCTTC.

The rearrangement links TRBV25-1 to TRBJ2-1; D is undetermined. Trimming pared 6 bases from V and 3 bases from J, leaving 9 bases between. Germline V gives CDR1 MGHDK, CDR2 SYGVNS. This CDR3 has 13 amino acids. CDR3 sequence reads: CASSLILYNEQFF. The CDR3 DNA reads TGTGCCAGCAGCTTAATACTCTACAATGAGCAGTTCTTC.

The rearrangement uses TRBV4-1 and TRBJ2-5; tentatively, D is TRBD1 (7 bases). This CDR3 has 16 amino acids. V was pared by 3 bases and J by 0 bases, with 14 bases between. Germline V CDR1 and CDR2: MGHRA, YSYEKL. This chain's CDR3 is CASSHAGGLYQETQYF. In DNA, the CDR3 is TGCGCCAGCAGCCACGCAGGGGGGCTTTACCAAGAGACCCAGTACTTC.